The present T cell receptor (beta chain) was sequenced within a study of blood T cells in healthy people across ages. CDR1 ENHRY and CDR2 SYGVKD come from the germline V gene. The CDR3 consists of 14 residues. With V trimmed by 4 bases and J by 6 bases, 6 bases remained unmatched. This clonotype was observed a handful of times. PCR was performed a second time for 7 to 11 cycles using a sample-barcoded 5' primer and a J-beta primer mix. A single record per CDR3 protein comes from TCRdb applying MiXCR to the 5' RACE reads. This sample has some 1.4 million distinct CDR3 sequences, with about 43% found just once.

The receptor was derived from a young woman in good health. V usage is TRBV10-3 and J usage is TRBJ2-7, with 10 bases lining up with TRBD1. The source material was blood. CDR3 in DNA: TGTGCCATCAGTGCCGGGACAGGGGTCTCCGAGCAGTACTTC. Encoded protein: CAISAGTGVSEQYF.